The next 4 T cell receptor beta chains were all read from a single sample in a study of PD-1 blockade in classical Hodgkin lymphoma. The repertoire was sequenced with immunoSEQ multiplex PCR; TCRdb's copy has only in-frame clones and lacks some. The repertoire holds about 93,000 clones, with around 80% as singletons. As for time point: cycle 4 day 1 (C4D1), after more than five weeks of nivolumab. Each and every patient relapsed after autologous stem cell transplantation, and patients got differing brentuximab vedotin exposure. The sample in question was peripheral blood mononuclear cells (PBMCs), obtained before the fourth cycle of nivolumab. The receptors derive from a human donor with classical Hodgkin lymphoma.

The V gene is TRBV9, the J gene TRBJ2-1; perhaps TRBD1 as D (5 bases). This CDR3 is built from 15 residues. Germline-derived CDR1 and CDR2 are SGDLS and YYNGEE. The ends were cut back, 0 bases at V and 5 bases at J, with 12 bases in the middle. The CDR3 sequence is CASSVGVQGNNEQFF. DNA of the CDR3: TGTGCCAGCAGCGTAGGGGTTCAGGGAAACAATGAGCAGTTCTTC.

This chain links TRBV2 with TRBJ2-7; D is undetermined. Germline lookup yields CDR1 SNHLY and CDR2 FYNNEI. The CDR3 spans 16 residues. V gave up 5 bases and J gave up 4 bases, with 21 bases separating them. In DNA form, the CDR3 reads TGTGCCAGCAGTCCCGACTTCTCAAGGGAAGGGTACGAGCAGTACTTC. It yields the protein CASSPDFSREGYEQYF.

V usage is TRBV5-4 and J usage is TRBJ2-3; 7 bases are shared with TRBD1. V was clipped by 0 bases and J by 4 bases; unmatched bases: 5. CDR1 is SGHNT, CDR2 YYREEE, per germline (reference sequence). This CDR3 has 15 amino acids. The CDR3 sequence is CASSLAQGVSDTQYF. In DNA form, the CDR3 reads TGTGCCAGCAGCTTGGCCCAGGGGGTCTCAGATACGCAGTATTTT.

The gene calls are TRBV6-5 and TRBJ1-5; D is ambiguous. This CDR3 contains 13 residues. CDR1 is MNHEY, CDR2 SVGAGI, per germline. V gave up 2 bases and J gave up 5 bases, with 7 bases separating them. The CDR3 protein is CASSYSADQPQHF. The CDR3 DNA follows: TGTGCCAGCAGTTACAGTGCAGATCAGCCCCAGCATTTT.